This T cell receptor (beta chain) was identified during a study of neoadjuvant anti-PD-1 for oral cavity cancer. CDR3 length: 17 amino acids. Six replicates per PBMC sample, mostly from about 500 ng of genomic DNA. Profiled with immunoSEQ multiplex PCR; TCRdb holds only in-frame clones, not every one. The sample has about 16,000 clones; 72% are singletons. A word on this clone: A junction end diverges from the germline sequence, so it may reflect a read error.

Patients had newly diagnosed, untreated stage II-IVA oral cavity squamous cell carcinoma. The receptor's source is a person between 40 and 85 years old with oral cavity squamous cell carcinoma. This sample comprised PBMCs, obtained before nivolumab (anti-PD-1) treatment. The chain joins TRBV5-3 to TRBJ1-6, with a weak D call TRBD1 (5 bases). TRBV5-3 is an ORF, and what it does is uncertain. In nucleotides, the CDR3 is TGTGCCAGAAGATTGGGGCAGGGTTGGTCCTATAATTCACCCCTCCACTTT. Its translation is CARRLGQGWSYNSPLHF.